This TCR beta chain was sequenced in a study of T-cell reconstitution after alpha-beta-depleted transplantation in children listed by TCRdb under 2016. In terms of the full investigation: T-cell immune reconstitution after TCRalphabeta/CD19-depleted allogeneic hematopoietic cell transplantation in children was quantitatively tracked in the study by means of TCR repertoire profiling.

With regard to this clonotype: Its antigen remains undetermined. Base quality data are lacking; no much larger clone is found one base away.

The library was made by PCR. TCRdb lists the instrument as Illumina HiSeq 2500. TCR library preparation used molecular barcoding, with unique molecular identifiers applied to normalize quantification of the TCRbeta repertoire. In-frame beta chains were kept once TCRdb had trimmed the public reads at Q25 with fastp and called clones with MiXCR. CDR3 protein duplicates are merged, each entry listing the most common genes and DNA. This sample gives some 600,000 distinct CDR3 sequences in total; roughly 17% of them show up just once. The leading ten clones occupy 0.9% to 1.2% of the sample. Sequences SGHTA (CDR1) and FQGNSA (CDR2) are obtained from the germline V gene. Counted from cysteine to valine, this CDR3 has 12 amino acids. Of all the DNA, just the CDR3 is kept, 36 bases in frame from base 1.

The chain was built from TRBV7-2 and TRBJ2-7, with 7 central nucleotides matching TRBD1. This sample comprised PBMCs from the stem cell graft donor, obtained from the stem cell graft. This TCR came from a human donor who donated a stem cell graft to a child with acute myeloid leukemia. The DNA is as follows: TGTGCCAGCAGCTTTACAGGGGTTCTCCAGTGGGTC. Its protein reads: CASSFTGVLQWV.